A single sample gave rise to the 21 T cell receptor beta chains below, sequenced in a study of blood T cells in healthy people across ages. Primed by a sample-barcoded 5' primer and a J-beta primer mix, a second PCR proceeded for roughly 7 to 12 cycles. TCRdb fed the 5' RACE reads into MiXCR, producing one record per CDR3 protein. The sample has about 1.4 million distinct CDR3 sequences, 59% seen once. The material sequenced was blood. Source of these receptors: a man between 18 and 35 years old in good health.

The J gene is TRBJ2-7, the V gene TRBV28; tentatively, D is TRBD1 (6 bases). CDR3 length: 13 amino acids. With 7 bases removed from V and 2 bases from J, the gap between germline ends came to 12 bases. From germline, CDR1 is MDHEN and CDR2 SYDVKM. CDR3 bases: TGTGCCAGCAAGGACAGTCTTACCTACGAGCAGTACTTC. Protein: CASKDSLTYEQYF.

In its sample, this clonotype was seen a few times. This chain uses TRBV6-1 with TRBJ2-5, with D possibly matching TRBD1 (5 bases). The V gene lost 8 bases and the J gene lost 9 bases, with 19 bases spanning the gap. Germline V gene lookup returns CDR1 MNHNS and CDR2 SASEGT. The CDR3 consists of 13 residues. This chain's CDR3 is CASSGSHRMPQYF. The CDR3 nucleotides read TGTGCCAGCTCAGGGTCCCACCGGATGCCCCAGTACTTC.

The chain carries TRBV27 and TRBJ2-3; 11 nucleotides match TRBD2. V dropped 7 bases and J dropped 3; count of bases not matched to a gene: 6. CDR1 is MNHEY, CDR2 SMNVEV, per germline (reference sequence). This CDR3 comprises 15 residues. The CDR3 region has the DNA TGTGCCAGCACAATAGCGGGGGGGCGGACAGATACGCAGTATTTT. It specifies CASTIAGGRTDTQYF.

The sample holds a few counts of this clonotype. The rearrangement links TRBV29-1 to TRBJ2-1; unclear D gene. The V and J ends lost 2 bases and 0 bases respectively, with 8 bases between them. CDR1 and CDR2 (germline): SQVTM, ANQGSEA. This CDR3 contains 14 residues. The CDR3 DNA sequence: TGCAGCGTTGAAAAGGACGTCTCCTACAATGAGCAGTTCTTC. Amino acid sequence: CSVEKDVSYNEQFF.

The chain links TRBV29-1 to TRBJ2-1, with D hard to call. Trimming took 3 bases from V and 12 from J, leaving 15 bases between them. This CDR3 is 12 amino acids long. Per the germline V gene, CDR1 is SQVTM and CDR2 is ANQGSEA. CDR3 bases: TGCAGCGTTGATGAGGCCTCCAAGGGGCAGTTCTTC. Its protein is CSVDEASKGQFF.

The CDR3 nucleotides read TGTGCCAGCAGTTACTCTTGGCACCCAGCCACCGGGGAGCTGTTTTTT. It encodes CASSYSWHPATGELFF. The rearrangement uses TRBV6-5 and TRBJ2-2; D is unclear. Trimming pared 0 bases from V and 4 bases from J, leaving 12 bases between. The V gene's germline CDR1 is MNHEY and CDR2 SVGAGI. The CDR3 is made up of 16 amino acids.

This clonotype appeared once. CDR3 in amino acids: CASSQVQGAAEKLFF. In DNA form, the CDR3 reads TGCGCCAGCAGCCAAGTACAGGGGGCGGCTGAAAAACTGTTTTTT. The chain links TRBV4-1 to TRBJ1-4; the match to TRBD1 covers 9 bases. This CDR3 has 15 residues. V was pared by 1 base and J by 7 bases, with 4 bases of the junction left unmatched. Germline CDR1 reads MGHRA; CDR2 reads YSYEKL.

This clonotype appeared a few times. The chain joins TRBV6-1 to TRBJ2-6, with unresolved D. Trimming cost V 7 bases and J 0 bases, with 16 bases left between them. The CDR3 runs 17 residues. Germline V gene sequence: CDR1 MNHNS, CDR2 SASEGT. CDR3: CASTGGAFSSGANVLTF. CDR3 sequence (DNA): TGTGCCAGCACCGGCGGAGCCTTCAGCTCTGGGGCCAACGTCCTGACTTTC.

The rearrangement joins TRBV27 to TRBJ1-5; D uncertain. This CDR3 is built from 13 residues. V was pared by 6 bases and J by 1 base, with 7 bases between. Germline-derived CDR1 and CDR2 are MNHEY and SMNVEV (reference sequence). The CDR3 nucleotides read TGTGCCAGCAGGGGTAGGAGCAATCAGCCCCAGCATTTT. Amino acid sequence: CASRGRSNQPQHF.

This clonotype appeared a few times. V is TRBV6-5 and J is TRBJ1-2, with D unresolved. The V end lost 5 bases, the J end lost 0 bases, and 10 bases lay between the germline ends. Germline CDR1 is MNHEY and CDR2 is SVGAGI. CDR3 length equals 14 residues. CDR3 amino acids: CASSPGVSNYGYTF. CDR3 DNA sequence: TGTGCCAGCAGTCCCGGGGTGTCTAACTATGGCTACACCTTC.

This clonotype has only a few counts. The genes are TRBV29-1 and TRBJ2-7; D unclear. The CDR3 extends over 12 amino acids. The germline V gene has CDR1 SQVTM and CDR2 ANQGSEA. Trimming pared 5 bases from V and 3 bases from J, leaving 11 bases between. CDR3 nucleotide sequence: TGCAGCGTTATCTGGCTAGGCTACGAGCAGTACTTC. Its translation is CSVIWLGYEQYF.

This clonotype came up a few times. This sequence joins TRBV29-1 and TRBJ2-7, with 7 bases aligning to TRBD2. This CDR3 contains 12 residues. Per the germline V gene, CDR1 is SQVTM and CDR2 is ANQGSEA. J was trimmed by 7 bases and V by 4 bases; bases with no gene match: 7. The CDR3 sequence is CSVGFQAGEQYF. The CDR3 DNA follows: TGCAGCGTTGGGTTTCAAGCGGGGGAGCAGTACTTC.

V is TRBV6-5 and J is TRBJ2-7; 8 bases agree with TRBD1. CDR1 and CDR2 (germline): MNHEY, SVGAGI. CDR3 length: 14 residues. Losses at the gene ends were 7 bases for V and 2 bases for J; bases not matched to a gene: 7. The CDR3: CASTMDREPYEQYF. In nucleotides, the CDR3 is TGTGCCAGCACCATGGACAGGGAACCCTACGAGCAGTACTTC.

This clonotype occurred many times. The chain is built from TRBV7-9 and TRBJ2-7; D is ambiguous. The V end was cut by 1 base, the J end by 5 bases, with 6 bases between. The CDR3 runs 12 residues. Germline V gene sequence: CDR1 SEHNR, CDR2 FQNEAQ (reference sequence). DNA for the CDR3: TGTGCCAGCAGCTTAGGGTCGAACGAGCAGTACTTC. It codes for CASSLGSNEQYF.

The chain recombines TRBV12-3 or TRBV12-4 with TRBJ2-3; D remains ambiguous. The CDR3 consists of 13 residues. Deletions cut 5 bases from V and 5 bases from J, with 11 bases between. The CDR3 spells CASSRVRIDTQYF. The CDR3 DNA reads TGTGCCAGCAGTAGAGTACGAATAGATACGCAGTATTTT.

The chain has TRBV3-1 and TRBJ2-4; D is undetermined. V was cut by 0 bases and J by 2 bases, with 11 bases left in between. Looked up from germline, CDR1 is LGHDT and CDR2 is YNNKEL (reference sequence). The CDR3 runs to 16 residues. The CDR3 DNA follows: TGTGCCAGCAGCCAAGATTACGGCACCCCCAAAAACATTCAGTACTTC. The encoded protein is CASSQDYGTPKNIQYF.

About this clonotype itself: The junction does not match germline at one end; this may be a read error. The chain employs TRBV4-1 and TRBJ1-2; D gene uncertain. The CDR3 contains 15 residues. Germline lookup yields CDR1 MGHRA and CDR2 YSYEKL. CDR3 residues: CASSQDSTSNHGYTF. CDR3 sequence (DNA): TGCGCCAGCAGCCAAGACAGTACCTCTAACCATGGCTACACCTTC.

The J gene is TRBJ2-3, the V gene TRBV6-1; D gene unclear. Germline CDR1 reads MNHNS; CDR2 reads SASEGT. The CDR3 has 12 residues. Trimming left V 7 bases short and J 4 bases short, with 9 bases between. In DNA, the CDR3 is TGTGCCAGCACCCACGAGGCAGATACGCAGTATTTT. This gives the protein CASTHEADTQYF.

The chain has TRBV6-1 and TRBJ1-1; no reliable D call. This CDR3 has 14 residues. In germline, CDR1 is MNHNS, CDR2 SASEGT. Trimming removed 4 bases at V and 4 bases at J, with 13 bases between. The CDR3 is CASSVQVGSTEAFF. The CDR3 bases are TGTGCCAGCAGTGTGCAGGTGGGGTCCACTGAAGCTTTCTTT.

The chain couples TRBV6-4 to TRBJ1-2, with TRBD1 as a possible D gene (5 bases). The germline V gene has CDR1 MRHNA and CDR2 SNTAGT. This CDR3 region has 15 residues. Trimming removed 5 bases at V and 3 bases at J, with 16 bases between. The CDR3 DNA is TGTGCCAGCAGTACTTTCCAGGGAGCTGACTATGGCTACACCTTC. Amino acid sequence: CASSTFQGADYGYTF.

This clonotype was detected a few times. V is TRBV6-1 and J is TRBJ1-2; no clear D. The germline V gene has CDR1 MNHNS and CDR2 SASEGT. V gave up 4 bases and J gave up 1 base, with 7 bases separating them. The CDR3 has 13 residues. Here the CDR3 DNA reads TGTGCCAGCAGTGTAGTGGGTAACTATGGCTACACCTTC. Translation gives CASSVVGNYGYTF.